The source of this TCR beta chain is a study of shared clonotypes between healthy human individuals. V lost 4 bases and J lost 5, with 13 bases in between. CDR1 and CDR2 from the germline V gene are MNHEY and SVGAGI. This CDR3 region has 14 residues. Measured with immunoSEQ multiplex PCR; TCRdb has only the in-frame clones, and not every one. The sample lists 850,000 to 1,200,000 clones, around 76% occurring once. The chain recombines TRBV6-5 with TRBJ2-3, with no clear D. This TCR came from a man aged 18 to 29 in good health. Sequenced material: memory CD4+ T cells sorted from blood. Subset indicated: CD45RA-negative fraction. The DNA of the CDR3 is TGTGCCAGCAGTTTAACAAGCGCGCAAGATACGCAGTATTTT. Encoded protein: CASSLTSAQDTQYF.